Presented here are 20 T cell receptor beta chains from one specimen sequenced in a study of vaccination and CD4 T cells after COVID-19. The study sequenced cultured CD4+ T cell DNA using the Oncomine TCR Beta short-read assay. TCRdb ran MiXCR on the PCR reads and lists one entry per CDR3 protein. The top ten hold 17% of the sample, which has more than 9,500 distinct CDR3 sequences, under 65% seen once. The treatment was: roughly ten-day PBMC culture with coronavirus spike peptide pools or control peptides (ViraFEST assay). The antigens these receptors bind are not known. The specimen was cultured CD4+ T cells from blood, collected after SARS-CoV-2 vaccination. These receptors came from a human donor with COVID-19.

The CDR3 spells CASSPTGTMNTEAFF. The CDR3 DNA reads as TGTGCCAGCAGCCCGACAGGAACGATGAACACTGAAGCTTTCTTT. The chain uses TRBV11-3 and TRBJ1-1; D is possibly TRBD1 (6 bases). Looked up from germline, CDR1 is SGHNT and CDR2 is YENEEA. V was cut by 5 bases and J by 0 bases, with 13 bases left in between. CDR3 length equals 15 residues.

The chain is built from TRBV5-8 and TRBJ1-2; 7 bases line up with TRBD1. The CDR3 runs to 15 residues. Germline assignment: CDR1 SGHTS and CDR2 YDEGEE. Trimming at V came to 0 bases and at J to 3 bases, leaving 5 bases not matched to a gene. The CDR3 coding sequence is TGTGCCAGCAGCTTGGGCGTCAGGGGGGACTATGGCTACACCTTC. Residues: CASSLGVRGDYGYTF.

This clonotype was counted only a few times. The chain joins TRBV6-1 to TRBJ1-1; TRBD1 is a possible D gene (6 bases). Germline lookup yields CDR1 MNHNS and CDR2 SASEGT. Deletions cut 6 bases from V and 0 bases from J, with 8 bases between. The CDR3 has 13 residues. The CDR3 region has the DNA TGTGCCAGCAGCCGGGACATGAACACTGAAGCTTTCTTT. It is translated as CASSRDMNTEAFF.

This clonotype has a handful of counts. The CDR3 sequence: CASSLGSRRSNYGYTF. The CDR3 DNA is TGTGCCAGCAGCTTAGGTAGCAGACGATCTAACTATGGCTACACCTTC. This chain joins TRBV7-2 and TRBJ1-2; D gene ambiguous. The germline gives CDR1 SGHTA, CDR2 FQGNSA. V was pared by 1 base and J by 0 bases, with 12 bases between. The CDR3 has 16 amino acids.

This clonotype turned up a few times. The chain recombines TRBV24-1 with TRBJ2-2; 8 bases fit TRBD1. V was clipped by 8 bases and J by 6 bases; unmatched bases: 4. CDR3 length: 13 residues. Germline lookup yields CDR1 KGHDR and CDR2 SFDVKD. CDR3 DNA sequence: TGTGCCACCAAATCGACAGGGGCCGGGGAGCTGTTTTTT. The encoded protein is CATKSTGAGELFF.

This chain uses TRBV20-1 with TRBJ2-5, with 8 bases fitting TRBD2. J gave up 2 bases and V 6 bases, and 5 bases lay outside the gene matches. The CDR3 is 13 amino acids. The germline gives CDR1 DFQATT, CDR2 SNEGSKA (reference sequence). The chain's CDR3 is CSAESGGQETQYF. The CDR3 bases are TGCAGTGCGGAGAGCGGGGGACAAGAGACCCAGTACTTC.

The V gene is TRBV2, the J gene TRBJ2-5; 7 bases agree with TRBD1. V lost 6 bases, J lost 2 bases, and 12 bases stayed unmatched. Germline V lookup: CDR1 SNHLY, CDR2 FYNNEI. The CDR3 is 16 amino acids. The CDR3 sequence is CASRDRAGSVQETQYF. The DNA for the CDR3 is TGTGCCAGCAGAGACAGGGCCGGTTCGGTTCAAGAGACCCAGTACTTC.

This clonotype appeared a few times. The chain recombines TRBV6-1 with TRBJ1-2; TRBD1 matches 7 bases. V gave up 6 bases and J gave up 6 bases; unmatched junction bases: 7. This CDR3 has 13 amino acids. From germline, CDR1 is MNHNS and CDR2 SASEGT. For the CDR3, the DNA is TGTGCCAGCAGCTTTGGGGACAGAGATGGCTACACCTTC. Amino acids: CASSFGDRDGYTF.

The chain joins TRBV6-5 to TRBJ1-1; D remains unclear. V gave up 0 bases and J gave up 1 base, with 6 bases separating them. Looked up from germline, CDR1 is MNHEY and CDR2 is SVGAGI. The CDR3 contains 14 residues. This CDR3 reads CASSYSPPNTEAFF. CDR3 in DNA: TGTGCCAGCAGTTACTCCCCCCCGAACACTGAAGCTTTCTTT.

The chain uses TRBV4-3 and TRBJ1-1, with 7 nucleotides matching TRBD1. Germline CDR1 LGHNA, CDR2 YSLEER. There are 17 residues in the CDR3. V dropped 0 bases and J dropped 0; count of bases not matched to a gene: 7. The CDR3 bases are TGCGCCAGCAGCCAAGAAATTCCAGGGGGAATGAACACTGAAGCTTTCTTT. As protein: CASSQEIPGGMNTEAFF.

The chain links TRBV20-1 to TRBJ1-1; D is undetermined. V shed 0 bases and J shed 1 base, with 6 bases lying between them. There are 13 residues in the CDR3. The germline V gene encodes CDR1 DFQATT and CDR2 SNEGSKA (reference sequence). CDR3 DNA sequence: TGCAGTGCTAGAGAGACGGGGAACACTGAAGCTTTCTTT. Translating it yields CSARETGNTEAFF.

The chain carries TRBV7-2 and TRBJ2-4, with D unresolved. Per the germline V gene, CDR1 is SGHTA and CDR2 is FQGNSA. The length of the CDR3 is 15 residues. Deletions cut 1 base from V and 3 bases from J, with 10 bases between. The CDR3 is CASSLVGLGKNIQYF. In nucleotides, the CDR3 is TGTGCCAGCAGCTTAGTGGGCTTGGGCAAAAACATTCAGTACTTC.

The rearrangement links TRBV20-1 to TRBJ1-5; a weak D match, TRBD1 (5 bases). This CDR3 region has 16 residues. Germline V gene lookup returns CDR1 DFQATT and CDR2 SNEGSKA (reference sequence). Trimming removed 0 bases from V and 2 bases from J, with 14 bases in between. The CDR3 reads CSARDAGPGGNQPQHF. The CDR3 DNA is TGCAGTGCTAGAGACGCAGGGCCGGGGGGCAATCAGCCCCAGCATTTT.

This clonotype was observed a handful of times. This sequence joins TRBV19 and TRBJ2-5, with D unresolved. Germline CDR1 is LNHDA and CDR2 is SQIVND (reference sequence). V dropped 1 base and J dropped 1 base, with 13 bases sitting between them. CDR3 size: 16 residues. The CDR3 nucleotides read TGTGCCAGTAGTATAGGGGGTCTGTTTGGCCAAGAGACCCAGTACTTC. Its translation: CASSIGGLFGQETQYF.

The chain combines TRBV6-2 or TRBV6-3 with TRBJ2-1, with D possibly being TRBD1 or TRBD2 (5 bases each). Trimming stripped 5 bases from V and 2 bases from J, with 22 bases between. Germline V CDR1 and CDR2: MNHEY, SVGEGT. The CDR3 has 18 amino acids. The CDR3 nucleotides read TGTGCCAGCAGTAAGTATACCCCCGCCGGGACGGCCTACAATGAGCAGTTCTTC. This codes for CASSKYTPAGTAYNEQFF.

Only a few counts were recorded for this clonotype. V usage is TRBV15 and J usage is TRBJ2-5; 7 positions agree with TRBD2. The V gene's germline CDR1 is LNHNV and CDR2 YYDKDF (reference sequence). With 7 bases clipped from V and 0 bases from J, the junction kept 8 bases outside the gene matches. This CDR3 is 15 amino acids long. CDR3: CATNPTGTNQETQYF. CDR3 nucleotide sequence: TGTGCCACCAACCCGACCGGGACTAACCAAGAGACCCAGTACTTC.

The rearrangement joins TRBV27 to TRBJ2-3; 11 nucleotides match TRBD2. V shed 2 bases and J 3 bases; nucleotides not matched to a gene: 4. The germline V gene encodes CDR1 MNHEY and CDR2 SMNVEV (reference sequence). This CDR3 spans 16 amino acids. The CDR3 DNA reads TGTGCCAGCAGTTTAGCTAGCGGGGGGTTGACAGATACGCAGTATTTT. This translates into CASSLASGGLTDTQYF.

This rearrangement joins TRBV11-2 to TRBJ1-5, with 7 bases matching TRBD1. CDR3 length: 14 amino acids. Germline lookup yields CDR1 SGHAT and CDR2 FQNNGV. V lost 3 bases to trimming and J lost 6 bases; unmatched junction nucleotides: 5. The CDR3: CASSFDRAGQPQHF. The CDR3, as DNA: TGTGCCAGCAGCTTCGACAGGGCTGGTCAGCCCCAGCATTTT.

V usage is TRBV6-1 and J usage is TRBJ1-3; unclear D gene. The V gene lost 6 bases and the J gene lost 8 bases, with 14 bases spanning the gap. The CDR3 has 13 amino acids. Germline-derived CDR1 and CDR2 are MNHNS and SASEGT. The chain's CDR3 is CASRRNGWDTIYF. As DNA, the CDR3 is TGTGCCAGCAGGAGAAACGGCTGGGACACCATATATTTT.

This chain connects TRBV11-1 to TRBJ2-5; D is perhaps TRBD2 (5 bases). Germline V CDR1 and CDR2: SGHAT, FQDESV (reference sequence). The CDR3 is made up of 15 amino acids. Trimming took 3 bases from V and 2 from J, leaving 13 bases between them. CDR3 nucleotide sequence: TGTGCCAGCAGCTTGAGTTTGGGCGGGCAAGAGACCCAGTACTTC. As protein: CASSLSLGGQETQYF.